What follows are 27 T cell receptor beta chains derived from one specimen sequenced in a study of T cells in Graves' hyperthyroidism and ophthalmopathy. Amplified TCR beta CDR3 regions derived from RNA transcripts. RT-PCR in the first round (using the HTBI primer set) targeted the TCR CDR3. TCRdb reprocessed the multiplex PCR reads via MiXCR and lists one record per CDR3 protein. Of some 600,000 distinct CDR3 sequences listed, approximately 15% are singletons. Sequencing input: blood. All receptors derive from a woman aged 25 to 39 with Graves' hyperthyroidism that later progressed to Graves' ophthalmopathy.

This clonotype was seen many times. V gene TRBV27 combines with J gene TRBJ1-2; the match to TRBD1 covers 11 bases. This CDR3 spans 12 amino acids. V dropped 7 bases and J dropped 7; count of bases not matched to a gene: 2. The germline V gene encodes CDR1 MNHEY and CDR2 SMNVEV (reference sequence). The CDR3 DNA follows: TGTGCCAGCACAGGGACAGGGGGTGGCTACACCTTC. Its translation is CASTGTGGGYTF.

This clonotype was seen ten or more times. The CDR3 here is CASSEVWVGVVKNIQYF. DNA of the CDR3: TGTGCCAGCAGTGAAGTGTGGGTCGGGGTTGTCAAAAACATTCAGTACTTC. This chain uses TRBV6-1 with TRBJ2-4; a weak D match, TRBD2 (5 bases). The CDR3 is made up of 17 amino acids. Trimming cost V 1 base and J 3 bases, with 16 bases left between them. Germline V gene data show CDR1 as MNHNS and CDR2 as SASEGT.

This clonotype was detected many times. CDR3 in DNA: TGTGCCAGATCCGATCCCACCTACGAGCAGTACTTC. As protein: CARSDPTYEQYF. The J gene is TRBJ2-7, the V gene TRBV30; no firm D call. V was trimmed by 8 bases and J by 2 bases, leaving 13 bases between them. Germline V gene sequence: CDR1 GTSNPN, CDR2 SVGIG (reference sequence). CDR3 length equals 12 residues.

This clonotype was found a few times. V and J are TRBV29-1 and TRBJ2-5; D is unresolved. With 4 bases removed from V and 4 bases from J, the gap between germline ends came to 16 bases. CDR1 is SQVTM, CDR2 ANQGSEA, per germline. This CDR3 region has 14 residues. The CDR3 here is CSVGSQSLRETQYF. CDR3 nucleotide sequence: TGCAGCGTTGGGTCACAGAGTCTTCGAGAGACCCAGTACTTC.

The chain has TRBV4-1 and TRBJ2-2, with 7 bases fitting TRBD2. The CDR3 length is 14 residues. The germline V gene encodes CDR1 MGHRA and CDR2 YSYEKL. Trimming took 5 bases from V and 5 from J; bases not matched to a gene: 5. Here the CDR3 reads CASSGEGGTGELFF. The CDR3, as DNA: TGCGCCAGCAGCGGGGAGGGTGGGACCGGGGAGCTGTTTTTT.

The sample holds a few counts of this clonotype. A much larger clone lies one base from this, so it may be a read error. The chain uses TRBV28 and TRBJ2-7; 7 positions agree with TRBD1. This CDR3 has 14 amino acids. Germline CDR1 and CDR2: MDHEN and SYDVKM. J gave up 4 bases and V 5 bases, and 8 bases lay outside the gene matches. CDR3 in amino acids: CASSADEGAYEQYF. The CDR3 DNA reads TGTGCCAGCAGTGCCGATGAGGGGGCGTACGAGCAGTACTTC.

There are many counts of this clonotype. The chain carries TRBV2 and TRBJ2-1; 9 positions agree with TRBD2. CDR3 length equals 12 residues. V was clipped by 8 bases and J by 8 bases; unmatched bases: 4. Germline V CDR1 and CDR2: SNHLY, FYNNEI. CDR3 protein: CASQASGDEQFF. CDR3 DNA sequence: TGTGCCAGCCAGGCTAGCGGGGATGAGCAGTTCTTC.

This clonotype has just a few counts. The chain recombines TRBV4-1 with TRBJ1-1; maybe TRBD1 (5 bases). CDR1 is MGHRA and CDR2 is YSYEKL in the germline V gene. This CDR3 is 16 amino acids long. Trimming stripped 2 bases from V and 6 bases from J, with 19 bases between. CDR3 nucleotides: TGCGCCAGCAGCCAACCTCTCCGGGGGAAACGGGCTGAAGCTTTCTTT. Amino acid sequence: CASSQPLRGKRAEAFF.

This clonotype was recorded at least ten times. The gene calls are TRBV19 and TRBJ2-6; possible D gene TRBD1, 6 bases. With 7 bases removed from V and 0 bases from J, the gap between germline ends came to 16 bases. This CDR3 comprises 17 residues. Looked up from germline, CDR1 is LNHDA and CDR2 is SQIVND (reference sequence). In DNA, the CDR3 is TGTGCCAGTATCCTGGGGGCCGAAAGCTCTGGGGCCAACGTCCTGACTTTC. Residues: CASILGAESSGANVLTF.

This clonotype was counted ten times or more. The chain recombines TRBV6-2 or TRBV6-3 with TRBJ2-1; 7 bases agree with TRBD2. J gave up 8 bases and V 2 bases, and 12 bases lay outside the gene matches. The CDR3 has 16 amino acids. Germline values: CDR1 MNHEY, CDR2 SVGEGT. CDR3 in DNA: TGTGCCAGCAGTTACAAGGTAGCGGGTCGAGTCGATGAGCAGTTCTTC. As protein: CASSYKVAGRVDEQFF.

Ten or more counts support this clonotype. The rearrangement uses TRBV2 and TRBJ2-3; 8 bases agree with TRBD1. In germline, CDR1 is SNHLY, CDR2 FYNNEI. Trimming removed 7 bases from V and 6 bases from J; junction bases left unmatched: 6. CDR3 length: 13 residues. The CDR3 loop reads CASNTGGGDTQYF. The DNA for the CDR3 is TGTGCCAGCAATACAGGGGGAGGCGATACGCAGTATTTT.

This clonotype was seen repeatedly, ten times or more. This chain joins TRBV6-1 and TRBJ1-2, with TRBD1 matching 7 bases. The CDR3 contains 12 residues. The ends lost 6 bases at V and 13 bases at J; junction bases unmatched: 11. Germline V lookup: CDR1 MNHNS, CDR2 SASEGT. The CDR3 reads CASRSQGLECTF. The CDR3, as DNA: TGTGCCAGCAGGTCACAGGGGTTAGAATGCACCTTC.

This clonotype was counted ten times or more. This sequence joins TRBV7-8 and TRBJ2-1, with 11 positions matching TRBD2. CDR3 length equals 18 residues. CDR1 is SGHVS, CDR2 FQNEAQ, per germline. With V trimmed by 4 bases and J by 7 bases, 15 bases remained unmatched. The CDR3 bases are TGTGCCAGCAGCTCCCGGCCCGCACTAGCGGGAGTAGGGAATGAGCAGTTCTTC. Encoded protein: CASSSRPALAGVGNEQFF.

This clonotype was found many times. The chain links TRBV24-1 to TRBJ2-5; 11 bases are a match to TRBD2. Unmatched junction bases numbered 0, after V lost 10 bases and J lost 0 bases. Germline values: CDR1 KGHDR, CDR2 SFDVKD. CDR3 size: 13 residues. CDR3 sequence reads: CATTSGNQETQYF. The DNA for the CDR3 is TGTGCCACGACTAGCGGGAACCAAGAGACCCAGTACTTC.

Worth noting for this clonotype: A much larger clone is a single base away; this may be a read error. V usage is TRBV3-1 and J usage is TRBJ1-1; TRBD1 agrees at 7 bases. This CDR3 comprises 16 residues. Per the germline V gene, CDR1 is LGHDT and CDR2 is YNNKEL (reference sequence). V shed 5 bases, J shed 2 bases, and the junction held 11 bases outside the gene matches. CDR3 nucleotides: TGTGCCAGCAGCTACAGGGGAAGGGGTGGAAACACTGAAGCTTTCTTT. Protein: CASSYRGRGGNTEAFF.

On this clonotype: Since the CDR3 does not end with the conserved phenylalanine or tryptophan, this likely comes from a read error. The V and J genes are TRBV7-8 and TRBJ1-2; maybe TRBD1 (6 bases). From germline, CDR1 is SGHVS and CDR2 FQNEAQ. Trimming took 4 bases from V and 8 from J, leaving 17 bases between them. CDR3 size: 14 residues. The CDR3: CASSSLGGAKGYTL. CDR3 in DNA: TGTGCCAGCAGCTCCCTGGGGGGCGCAAAGGGCTACACCCTC.

This clonotype has at least ten counts. DNA for the CDR3: TGTGCCAGCAGCCAGGCGATCACAGATACGCAGTATTTT. The encoded protein is CASSQAITDTQYF. The rearrangement joins TRBV3-1 to TRBJ2-3; D is unresolved. The CDR3 runs to 13 residues. With 3 bases removed from V and 2 bases from J, the gap between germline ends came to 6 bases. The germline CDR1 and CDR2 sequences are LGHDT and YNNKEL (reference sequence).

This clonotype has ten or more counts. The CDR3: CASSYRGLAGPSSYEQYF. The CDR3 DNA reads TGTGCCAGCAGTTACAGAGGACTAGCGGGTCCAAGCTCCTACGAGCAGTACTTC. The chain links TRBV7-2 to TRBJ2-7; 11 bases align to TRBD2. Unmatched junction bases numbered 13, after V lost 6 bases and J lost 0 bases. Germline CDR1 and CDR2: SGHTA and FQGNSA. The CDR3 covers 18 residues.

This clonotype was counted ten times or more. The chain is built from TRBV12-3 or TRBV12-4 and TRBJ1-1; 12 nucleotides agree with TRBD1. J was trimmed by 2 bases and V by 6 bases; bases with no gene match: 4. The CDR3 runs to 15 residues. The CDR3 sequence: CASRGQGAPNTEAFF. The CDR3 bases are TGTGCCAGCAGGGGACAGGGGGCACCTAACACTGAAGCTTTCTTT.

The chain links TRBV12-3 or TRBV12-4 to TRBJ2-1, with D unclear. The CDR3 loop spans 15 amino acids. V lost 3 bases to trimming and J lost 5 bases, with 14 bases between them. The CDR3, as DNA: TGTGCCAGCAGTTTTCCGGCGCGCGCAGACAATGAGCAGTTCTTC. Translated, it gives CASSFPARADNEQFF.

This chain links TRBV3-1 with TRBJ2-7; 10 nucleotides line up with TRBD1. V shed 4 bases and J 3 bases; nucleotides not matched to a gene: 15. Germline CDR1 LGHDT, CDR2 YNNKEL (reference sequence). This CDR3 contains 18 residues. CDR3 bases: TGTGCCAGCAGCCTACGATACGACAGGGGGCAAAACAACTACGAGCAGTACTTC. Its translation is CASSLRYDRGQNNYEQYF.

Many counts were recorded for this clonotype. CDR3 DNA sequence: TGTGCCAGCAGCCAGGTCTTACAGGGGAATGAAAAACTGTTTTTT. Its protein product is CASSQVLQGNEKLFF. The chain combines TRBV4-2 with TRBJ1-4; 7 bases are a match to TRBD1. Germline loops: CDR1 LGHNA, CDR2 YNFKEQ. Trimming took 3 bases from V and 5 from J; bases not matched to a gene: 6. The CDR3 loop spans 15 amino acids.

This clonotype was counted at least ten times. The rearrangement uses TRBV7-9 and TRBJ1-5; D is unclear. The CDR3 runs to 15 residues. The germline V gene has CDR1 SEHNR and CDR2 FQNEAQ (reference sequence). The V end was cut by 1 base, the J end by 4 bases, with 11 bases between. The CDR3 protein is CASSLGDSPNQPQHF. The CDR3 DNA sequence: TGTGCCAGCAGCTTAGGGGATTCGCCGAATCAGCCCCAGCATTTT.

This clonotype has more than one count but fewer than ten. This chain connects TRBV5-1 to TRBJ1-3; TRBD1 matches at 9 bases. The CDR3 contains 13 residues. Unmatched junction bases numbered 1, after V lost 6 bases and J lost 3 bases. The germline V gene encodes CDR1 SGHRS and CDR2 YFSETQ. For the CDR3, the DNA is TGCGCCAGCACGGGACAGGGTGGAAACACCATATATTTT. It translates to CASTGQGGNTIYF.

This clonotype was observed at least ten times. This rearrangement joins TRBV6-1 to TRBJ1-6, with no clear D. Germline CDR1 and CDR2: MNHNS and SASEGT. V lost 3 bases to trimming and J lost 4 bases, with 10 bases between them. This CDR3 comprises 15 residues. CDR3 in DNA: TGTGCCAGCAGTGACGGGCGGACTTATAATTCACCCCTCCACTTT. This gives the protein CASSDGRTYNSPLHF.

This clonotype was picked up a small number of times. The chain couples TRBV19 to TRBJ2-5, with 10 bases that match TRBD2. J lost 5 bases, V lost 3 bases, and 9 bases had no gene match. The germline gives CDR1 LNHDA, CDR2 SQIVND (reference sequence). The CDR3 length is 16 residues. DNA of the CDR3: TGTGCCAGTAGTATCCCAGCGGGAGGGCCGGTGGAGACCCAGTACTTC. This encodes CASSIPAGGPVETQYF.

The genes are TRBV29-1 and TRBJ1-2; possible D gene TRBD1, 5 bases. V was shortened by 0 bases and J by 4 bases, with 12 bases between the two germline ends. CDR3 length: 14 residues. Germline CDR1 reads SQVTM; CDR2 reads ANQGSEA. Written as DNA, the CDR3 is TGCAGCGTTGAAGATCAGGCGGGGACCTATGGCTACACCTTC. This translates into CSVEDQAGTYGYTF. Based on the CDR3 plus reference TRBV29-1 and TRBJ1-2, the full variable domain is SAVISQKPSRDICQRGTSLTIQCQVDSQVTMMFWYRQQPGQSLTLIATANQGSEATYESGFVIDKFPISRPNLTFSTLTVSNMSPEDSSIYLCSVEDQAGTYGYTFGSGTRLTVV.